The rows below give T cell receptor beta chains drawn from one sample of a study of naive and memory T cell subsets. Via MiXCR, TCRdb re-called the UMI-ligation and nested PCR reads, giving one row per CDR3 protein. The data hold over 65,000 distinct CDR3 sequences, with 9% observed a single time. The sample taken for sequencing was naive CD8+ T cells from blood. The receptors stem from a human donor in good health. Both conserved end residues are part of each CDR3. Fields, in order: clone size, D gene, V gene, J gene, CDR3 length, CDR3 DNA, CDR3 protein. A D gene is named only where the DNA matches it firmly. Some rows mark clone size as missing; the rest say once, few, many or name a class of expanded clone.

-	TRBD2	TRBV7-9	TRBJ2-7	15	TGTGCCAGCAGCGACCGACTAGCGGGAACGGGCGAGCAGTACTTC	CASSDRLAGTGEQYF
-	-	TRBV29-1	TRBJ2-1	15	TGCAGCGTTGGGGGGCGGGACAAGAGGTCCAATGAGCAGTTCTTC	CSVGGRDKRSNEQFF
many	TRBD2	TRBV20-1	TRBJ2-7	16	TGCAGTGCTAGATTACCACTAGCGGGACATTCCTACGAGCAGTACTTC	CSARLPLAGHSYEQYF
few	-	TRBV6-6	TRBJ1-1	15	TGTGCCAGCAGCCCCTCGTACGGGAGGGGTACTGAAGCTTTCTTT	CASSPSYGRGTEAFF
few	-	TRBV5-6	TRBJ2-3	13	TGTGCCAGCAGCTTGGGAGTTATTTATACGCAGTATTTT	CASSLGVIYTQYF
many	-	TRBV20-1	TRBJ2-7	11	TGCAGTGCTAGATGGACTGATCGGCAGTACTTC	CSARWTDRQYF
-	-	TRBV7-9	TRBJ2-2	16	TGTGCCAGCAGCCAGCCCGGATTCGCGAACACCGGGGAGCTGTTTTTT	CASSQPGFANTGELFF
-	-	TRBV27	TRBJ2-3	13	TGTGCCAGCAGTTTAAAGGTTAGAGATACGCAGTATTTT	CASSLKVRDTQYF
many	TRBD2	TRBV4-3	TRBJ2-7	16	TGCGCCAGCAGCCCAGGGACTAGCGGGAGAGGCGACGAGCAGTACTTC	CASSPGTSGRGDEQYF
many	TRBD2	TRBV28	TRBJ2-1	16	TGTGCCAGCAGGAGACTAGCGGGATACGCCTACAATGAGCAGTTCTTC	CASRRLAGYAYNEQFF
many	TRBD1	TRBV5-1	TRBJ2-7	13	TGCGCCAGCAGGGCCGGACAGGGGTACGAGCAGTACTTC	CASRAGQGYEQYF
few	-	TRBV4-1	TRBJ2-7	12	TGCGCCAGCAGCCAAACCACCGGGACTCTAAGCTTC	CASSQTTGTLSF
many	-	TRBV7-6	TRBJ2-1	17	TGTGCCAGCAGCTCGAGTACTGGGGGATTACTCGACAATGAGCAGTTCTTC	CASSSSTGGLLDNEQFF
few	TRBD2	TRBV6-1	TRBJ2-7	15	TGTGCCAGCAGCGGGACTAGCGGGAGGGCCGGAGAGCAGTACTTC	CASSGTSGRAGEQYF
many	TRBD1	TRBV18	TRBJ2-3	15	TGTGCCAGCTCCCTAATCGGGGACAGTGCAGATACGCAGTATTTT	CASSLIGDSADTQYF
-	TRBD2	TRBV12-3/TRBV12-4	TRBJ2-1	16	TGTGCCAGCAGTCCACCGACTAGCGGGCTCTACAATGAGCAGTTCTTC	CASSPPTSGLYNEQFF
few	-	TRBV9	TRBJ2-7	15	TGTGCCAGCAGCGTAGGTTATGTTCAGACCTACGAGCAGTACTTC	CASSVGYVQTYEQYF
-	-	TRBV28	TRBJ2-4	14	TGTGCCAGCAAGAGCCGGGACGTGAGAAACATTCAGTACTTC	CASKSRDVRNIQYF
few	TRBD1	TRBV27	TRBJ2-7	13	TGTGCCAGCACCCCAACAGGGGGCAGGGAGCAGTACTTC	CASTPTGGREQYF
few	TRBD1	TRBV7-9	TRBJ2-1	15	TGTGCCAGCAGCCCGGGACAGGGCCTCTACAATGAGCAGTTCTTC	CASSPGQGLYNEQFF
few	TRBD2	TRBV27	TRBJ2-1	15	TGTGCCAGCAGTCACCGGACTAGCGGGGTCAATGAGCAGTTCTTC	CASSHRTSGVNEQFF
many	-	TRBV12-3/TRBV12-4	TRBJ2-1	13	TGTGCCAGCAGTTTTGGGGCCCCCAATGAGCAGTTCTTC	CASSFGAPNEQFF
-	-	TRBV27	TRBJ2-1	16	TGTGCCAGCAGTTTATCCTCGTCTGCCCGACCCAATGAGCAGTTCTTC	CASSLSSSARPNEQFF
-	-	TRBV3-1	TRBJ2-1	15	TGTGCCAGCAGCCCCTCCAGGACTCCGTACAATGAGCAGTTCTTC	CASSPSRTPYNEQFF
many	TRBD1	TRBV5-4	TRBJ2-2	15	TGTGCCAGCAGCCTCGGGACAGGATACGCCGGGGAGCTGTTTTTT	CASSLGTGYAGELFF
few	TRBD1	TRBV2	TRBJ1-2	18	TGTGCCAGCAGTGATGAGAGGACAGGGATAAGCGGGAACTATGGCTACACCTTC	CASSDERTGISGNYGYTF
-	-	TRBV10-3	TRBJ2-2	11	TGTGCCACCTTCAACACCGGGGAGCTGTTTTTT	CATFNTGELFF
many	TRBD2	TRBV12-3/TRBV12-4	TRBJ2-7	15	TGTGCCAGCAGTTTAGGGAGCGGGAGTCTCGACGAGCAGTACTTC	CASSLGSGSLDEQYF
-	-	TRBV5-4	TRBJ2-1	11	TGTGCCAGCAGCAGAGGGGATGAGCAGTTCTTC	CASSRGDEQFF
few	TRBD2	TRBV7-9	TRBJ2-3	15	TGTGCCAGCAGCAGCCCGGGACTAGCGCCCGATACGCAGTATTTT	CASSSPGLAPDTQYF